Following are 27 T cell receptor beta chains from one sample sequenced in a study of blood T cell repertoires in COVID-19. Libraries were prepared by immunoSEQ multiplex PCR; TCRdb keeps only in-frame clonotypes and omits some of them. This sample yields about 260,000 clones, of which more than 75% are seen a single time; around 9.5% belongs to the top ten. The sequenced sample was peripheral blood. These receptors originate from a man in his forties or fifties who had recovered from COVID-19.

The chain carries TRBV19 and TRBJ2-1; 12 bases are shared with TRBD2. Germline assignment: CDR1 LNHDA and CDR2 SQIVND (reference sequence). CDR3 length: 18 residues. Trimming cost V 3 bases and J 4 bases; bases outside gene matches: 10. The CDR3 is CASSMFRLAGVFYNEQFF. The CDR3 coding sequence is TGTGCCAGTAGTATGTTTCGACTAGCGGGAGTGTTTTACAATGAGCAGTTCTTC.

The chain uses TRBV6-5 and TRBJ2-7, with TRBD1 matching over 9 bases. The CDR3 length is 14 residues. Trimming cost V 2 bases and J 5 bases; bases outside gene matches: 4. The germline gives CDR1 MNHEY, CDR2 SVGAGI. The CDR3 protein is CASSYGTGSDEQYF. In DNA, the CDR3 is TGTGCCAGCAGTTACGGGACAGGGTCAGACGAGCAGTACTTC.

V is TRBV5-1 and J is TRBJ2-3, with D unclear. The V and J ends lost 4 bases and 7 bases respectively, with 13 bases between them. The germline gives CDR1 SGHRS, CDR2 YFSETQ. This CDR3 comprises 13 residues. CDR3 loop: CASSAASRNTQYF. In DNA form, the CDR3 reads TGCGCCAGCAGCGCGGCTAGTCGAAATACGCAGTATTTT.

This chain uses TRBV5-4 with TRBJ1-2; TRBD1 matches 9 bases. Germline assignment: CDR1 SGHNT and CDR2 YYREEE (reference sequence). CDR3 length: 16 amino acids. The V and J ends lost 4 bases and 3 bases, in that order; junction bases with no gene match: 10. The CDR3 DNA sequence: TGTGCCAGCAGCCCAGAGTCGGGACAGGGCTACTATGGCTACACCTTC. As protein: CASSPESGQGYYGYTF.

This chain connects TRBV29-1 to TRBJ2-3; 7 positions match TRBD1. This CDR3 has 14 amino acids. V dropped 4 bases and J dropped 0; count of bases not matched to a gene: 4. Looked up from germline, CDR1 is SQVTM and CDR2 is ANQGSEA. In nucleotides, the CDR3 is TGCAGCGTTGCGCGGACAGGAAGCACAGATACGCAGTATTTT. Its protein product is CSVARTGSTDTQYF.

The CDR3 spells CASSISGTQYF. In nucleotides, the CDR3 is TGTGCCAGCAGCATTAGCGGGACCCAGTACTTC. The V and J genes are TRBV12-3 or TRBV12-4 and TRBJ2-5, with D possibly matching TRBD2 (6 bases). Trimming took 6 bases from V and 7 from J, leaving 9 bases between them. CDR3 length: 11 residues.

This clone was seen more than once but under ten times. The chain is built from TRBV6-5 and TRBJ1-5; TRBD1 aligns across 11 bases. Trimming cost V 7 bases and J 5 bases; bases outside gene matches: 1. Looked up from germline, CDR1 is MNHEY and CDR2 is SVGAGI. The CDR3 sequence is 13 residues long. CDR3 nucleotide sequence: TGTGCCAGCAAGGGACAGGGGGATCAGCCCCAGCATTTT. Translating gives CASKGQGDQPQHF.

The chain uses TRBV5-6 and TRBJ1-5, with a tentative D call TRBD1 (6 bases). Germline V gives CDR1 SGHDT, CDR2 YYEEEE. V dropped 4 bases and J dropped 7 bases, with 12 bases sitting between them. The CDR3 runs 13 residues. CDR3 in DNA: TGTGCCAGCAGCCTCCCTCAGGGGCAGCCCCAGCATTTT. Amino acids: CASSLPQGQPQHF.

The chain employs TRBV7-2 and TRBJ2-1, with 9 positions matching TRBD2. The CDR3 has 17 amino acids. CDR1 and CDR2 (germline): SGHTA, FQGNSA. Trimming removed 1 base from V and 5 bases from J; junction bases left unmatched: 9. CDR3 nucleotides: TGTGCCAGCAGCTTAGTCTTTTGGCGGGGGGGACACAATGAGCAGTTCTTC. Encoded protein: CASSLVFWRGGHNEQFF.

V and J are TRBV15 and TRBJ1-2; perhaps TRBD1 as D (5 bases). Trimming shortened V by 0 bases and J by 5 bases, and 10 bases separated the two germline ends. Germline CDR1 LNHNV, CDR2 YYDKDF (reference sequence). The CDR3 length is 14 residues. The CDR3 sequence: CATSRDRGKYGYTF. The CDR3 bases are TGTGCCACCAGCAGAGATAGGGGCAAATATGGCTACACCTTC.

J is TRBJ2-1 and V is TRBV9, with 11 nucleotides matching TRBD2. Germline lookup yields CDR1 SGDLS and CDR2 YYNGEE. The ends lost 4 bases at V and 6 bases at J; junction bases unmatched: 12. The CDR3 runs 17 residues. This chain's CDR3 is CASSSPRSSGRANEQFF. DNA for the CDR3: TGTGCCAGCAGCTCCCCGAGGAGTAGCGGGAGGGCCAATGAGCAGTTCTTC.

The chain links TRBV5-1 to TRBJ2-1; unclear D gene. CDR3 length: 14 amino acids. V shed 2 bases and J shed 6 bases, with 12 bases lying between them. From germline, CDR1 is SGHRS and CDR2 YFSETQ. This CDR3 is CASSFSWATNEQFF. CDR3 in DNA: TGCGCCAGCAGCTTTTCTTGGGCGACCAATGAGCAGTTCTTC.

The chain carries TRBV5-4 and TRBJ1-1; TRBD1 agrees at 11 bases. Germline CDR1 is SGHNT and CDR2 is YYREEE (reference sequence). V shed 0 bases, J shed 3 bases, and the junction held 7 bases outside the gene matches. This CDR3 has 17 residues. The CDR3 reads CASSLDPGQGAYTEAFF. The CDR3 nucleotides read TGTGCCAGCAGCTTGGACCCCGGACAGGGGGCTTACACTGAAGCTTTCTTT.

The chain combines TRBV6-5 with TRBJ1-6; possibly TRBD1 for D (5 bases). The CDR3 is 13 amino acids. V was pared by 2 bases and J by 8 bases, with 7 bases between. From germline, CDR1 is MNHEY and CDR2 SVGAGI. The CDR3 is CASSYRGDSPLHF. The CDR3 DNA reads TGTGCCAGCAGTTACAGGGGTGATTCACCCCTCCACTTT.

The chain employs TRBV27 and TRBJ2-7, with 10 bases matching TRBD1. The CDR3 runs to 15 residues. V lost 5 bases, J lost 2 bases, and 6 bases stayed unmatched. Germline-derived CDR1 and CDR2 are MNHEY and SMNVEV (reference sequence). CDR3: CASSGPGQGTYEQYF. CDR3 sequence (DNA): TGTGCCAGCAGTGGACCGGGACAGGGGACCTACGAGCAGTACTTC.

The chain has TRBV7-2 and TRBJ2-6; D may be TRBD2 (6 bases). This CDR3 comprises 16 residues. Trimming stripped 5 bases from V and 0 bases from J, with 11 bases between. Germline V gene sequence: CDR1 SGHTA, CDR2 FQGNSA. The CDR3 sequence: CASSRTGVSGANVLTF. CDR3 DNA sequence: TGTGCCAGCAGCCGGACGGGAGTCTCTGGGGCCAACGTCCTGACTTTC.

This chain's CDR3 is CSGTGTTYNEQFF. Here the CDR3 DNA reads TGCAGCGGGACAGGAACCACCTACAATGAGCAGTTCTTC. V usage is TRBV29-1 and J usage is TRBJ2-1, with 7 nucleotides matching TRBD1. V lost 7 bases, J lost 2 bases, and 5 bases stayed unmatched. The CDR3 has 13 residues. Germline V CDR1 and CDR2: SQVTM, ANQGSEA.

The CDR3 here is CSANLGGTEAFF. CDR3 coding DNA: TGCAGCGCAAACCTCGGGGGCACTGAAGCTTTCTTT. The chain links TRBV29-1 to TRBJ1-1; the D gene is possibly TRBD1 (5 bases). CDR3 length: 12 residues. V was clipped by 7 bases and J by 4 bases, with 13 bases between them. CDR1 and CDR2 (germline): SQVTM, ANQGSEA.

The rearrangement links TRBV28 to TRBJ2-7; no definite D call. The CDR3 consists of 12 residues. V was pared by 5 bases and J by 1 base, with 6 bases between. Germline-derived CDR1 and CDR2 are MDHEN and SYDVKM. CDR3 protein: CASSVQSYEQYF. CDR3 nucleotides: TGTGCCAGCAGTGTACAATCCTACGAGCAGTACTTC.

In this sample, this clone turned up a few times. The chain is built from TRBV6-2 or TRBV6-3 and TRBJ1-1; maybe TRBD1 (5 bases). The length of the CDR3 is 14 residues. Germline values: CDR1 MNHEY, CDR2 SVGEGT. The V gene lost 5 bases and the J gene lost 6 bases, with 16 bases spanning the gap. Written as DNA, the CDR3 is TGTGCCAGCAGTGTCACACCGGGGGTAGCTGAAGCTTTCTTT. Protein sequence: CASSVTPGVAEAFF.

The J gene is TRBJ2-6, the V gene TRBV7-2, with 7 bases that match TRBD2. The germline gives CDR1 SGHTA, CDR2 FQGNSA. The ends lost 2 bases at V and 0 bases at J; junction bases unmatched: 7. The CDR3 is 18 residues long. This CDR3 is CASSLRLRGSSGANVLTF. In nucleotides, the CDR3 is TGTGCCAGCAGCTTAAGGTTACGCGGGAGCTCTGGGGCCAACGTCCTGACTTTC.

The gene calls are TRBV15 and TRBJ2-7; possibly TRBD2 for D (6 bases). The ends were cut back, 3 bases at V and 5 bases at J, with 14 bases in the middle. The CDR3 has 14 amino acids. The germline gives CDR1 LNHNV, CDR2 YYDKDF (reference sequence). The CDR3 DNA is TGTGCCACCAGCAGGGGGACTGGGGCAGACGAGCAGTACTTC. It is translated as CATSRGTGADEQYF.

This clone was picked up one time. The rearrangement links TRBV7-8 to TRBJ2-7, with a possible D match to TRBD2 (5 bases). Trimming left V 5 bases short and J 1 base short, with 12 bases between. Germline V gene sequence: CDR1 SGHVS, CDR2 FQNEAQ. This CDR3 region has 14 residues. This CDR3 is CASSPRWESYEQYF. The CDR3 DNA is TGTGCCAGCAGCCCCCGATGGGAGTCCTACGAGCAGTACTTC.

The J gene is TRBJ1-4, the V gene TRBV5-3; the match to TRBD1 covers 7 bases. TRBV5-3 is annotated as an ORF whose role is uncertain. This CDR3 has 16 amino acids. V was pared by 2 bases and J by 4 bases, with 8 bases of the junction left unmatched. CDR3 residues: CARSFSGQEHNEKLFF. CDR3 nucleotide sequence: TGTGCCAGAAGCTTCAGTGGACAGGAGCATAATGAAAAACTGTTTTTT.

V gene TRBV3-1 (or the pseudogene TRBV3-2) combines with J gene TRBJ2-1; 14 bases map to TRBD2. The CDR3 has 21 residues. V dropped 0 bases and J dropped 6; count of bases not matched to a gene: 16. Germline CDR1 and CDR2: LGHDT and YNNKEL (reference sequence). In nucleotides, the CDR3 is TGTGCCAGCAGCCAAGATGCCCCCGGGACTAGCGGGAGAGGGGGGTGCAATGAGCAGTTCTTC. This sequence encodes CASSQDAPGTSGRGGCNEQFF.

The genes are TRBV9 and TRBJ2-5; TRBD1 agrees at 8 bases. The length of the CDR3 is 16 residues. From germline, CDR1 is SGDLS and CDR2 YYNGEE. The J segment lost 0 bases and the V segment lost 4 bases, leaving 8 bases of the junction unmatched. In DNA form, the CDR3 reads TGTGCCAGCAGCCTCCGGACAGGGATCCACCAAGAGACCCAGTACTTC. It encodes CASSLRTGIHQETQYF.

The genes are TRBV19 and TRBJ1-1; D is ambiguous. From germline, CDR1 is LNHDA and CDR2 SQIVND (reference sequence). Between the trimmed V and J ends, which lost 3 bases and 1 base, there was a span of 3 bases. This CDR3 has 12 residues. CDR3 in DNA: TGTGCCAGTAGTATCGGGAACACTGAAGCTTTCTTT. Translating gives CASSIGNTEAFF.